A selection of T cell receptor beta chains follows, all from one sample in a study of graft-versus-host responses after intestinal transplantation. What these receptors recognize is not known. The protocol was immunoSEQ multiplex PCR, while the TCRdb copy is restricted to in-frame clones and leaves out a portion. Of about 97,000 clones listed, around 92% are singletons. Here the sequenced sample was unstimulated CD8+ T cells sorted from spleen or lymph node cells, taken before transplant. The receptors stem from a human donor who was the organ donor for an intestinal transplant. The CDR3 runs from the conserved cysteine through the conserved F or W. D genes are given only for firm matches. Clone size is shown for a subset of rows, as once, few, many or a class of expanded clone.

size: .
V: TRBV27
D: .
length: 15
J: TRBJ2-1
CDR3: CASKRGPAAYNEQFF
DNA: TGTGCCAGCAAGAGAGGTCCAGCGGCATACAATGAGCAGTTCTTC

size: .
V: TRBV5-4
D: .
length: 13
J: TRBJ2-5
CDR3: CASSLGGAETQYF
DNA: TGTGCCAGCAGCTTGGGGGGCGCGGAGACCCAGTACTTC

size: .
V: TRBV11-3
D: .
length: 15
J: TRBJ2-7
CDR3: CATGGRLGGSYEQYF
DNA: TGTGCCACCGGCGGCAGATTGGGAGGTTCCTACGAGCAGTACTTC

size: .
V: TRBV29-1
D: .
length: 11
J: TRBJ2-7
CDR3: CSVGAGYEQYF
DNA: TGCAGCGTTGGGGCAGGCTACGAGCAGTACTTC

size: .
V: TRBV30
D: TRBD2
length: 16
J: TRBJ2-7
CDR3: CAWNPGGLAGVYEQYF
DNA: TGTGCCTGGAACCCCGGCGGACTAGCGGGAGTCTACGAGCAGTACTTC

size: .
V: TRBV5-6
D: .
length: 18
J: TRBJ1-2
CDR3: CASSLRRQGPESIYGYTF
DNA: TGTGCCAGCAGCTTGAGAAGGCAGGGGCCCGAGAGTATCTATGGCTACACCTTC

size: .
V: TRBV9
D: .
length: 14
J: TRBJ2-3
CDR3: CASSAWTATDTQYF
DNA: TGTGCCAGCAGCGCATGGACAGCCACAGATACGCAGTATTTT

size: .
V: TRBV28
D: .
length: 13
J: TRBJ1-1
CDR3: CASRATGNTEAFF
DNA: TGTGCCAGCAGAGCGACCGGGAACACTGAAGCTTTCTTT

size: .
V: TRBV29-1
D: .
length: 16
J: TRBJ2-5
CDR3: CSVEGMVAVYQETQYF
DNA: TGCAGCGTTGAAGGTATGGTAGCGGTGTACCAAGAGACCCAGTACTTC

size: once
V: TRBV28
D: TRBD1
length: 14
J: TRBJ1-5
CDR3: CASSLDRANQPQHF
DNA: TGTGCCAGCAGCCTAGACAGGGCGAATCAGCCCCAGCATTTT

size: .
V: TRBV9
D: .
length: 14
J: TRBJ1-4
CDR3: CASSGGSVNEKLFF
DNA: TGTGCCAGCAGCGGAGGGTCGGTTAATGAAAAACTGTTTTTT

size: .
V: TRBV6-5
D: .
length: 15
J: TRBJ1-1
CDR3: CASTPDDSTNTEAFF
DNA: TGTGCCAGCACGCCAGACGACAGTACGAACACTGAAGCTTTCTTT

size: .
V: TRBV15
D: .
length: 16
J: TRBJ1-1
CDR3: CATSRDPGQIHTEAFF
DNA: TGTGCCACCAGCAGAGATCCTGGGCAGATCCACACTGAAGCTTTCTTT

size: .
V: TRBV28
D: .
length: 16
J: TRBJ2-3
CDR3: CASSSLPGDSVDTQYF
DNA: TGTGCCAGCAGTTCCCTACCGGGAGACTCGGTAGATACGCAGTATTTT

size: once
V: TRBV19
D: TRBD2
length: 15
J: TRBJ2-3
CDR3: CASSAFSGGTDTQYF
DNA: TGTGCCAGTAGTGCTTTTAGCGGGGGTACAGATACGCAGTATTTT

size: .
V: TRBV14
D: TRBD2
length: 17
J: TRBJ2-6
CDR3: CASSQPGGPSGANVLTF
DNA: TGTGCCAGCAGCCAACCGGGGGGGCCTTCTGGGGCCAACGTCCTGACTTTC

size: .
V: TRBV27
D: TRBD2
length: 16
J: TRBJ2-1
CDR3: CASSGRLAINYNEQFF
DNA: TGTGCCAGCAGTGGGAGACTAGCGATTAATTACAATGAGCAGTTCTTC

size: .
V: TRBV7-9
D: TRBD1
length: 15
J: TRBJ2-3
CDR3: CASSPGTGHTDTQYF
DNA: TGTGCCAGCAGCCCAGGGACAGGCCACACAGATACGCAGTATTTT

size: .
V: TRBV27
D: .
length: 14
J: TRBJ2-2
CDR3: CASSRSGYTGELFF
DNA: TGTGCCAGCAGTCGGAGCGGATACACCGGGGAGCTGTTTTTT

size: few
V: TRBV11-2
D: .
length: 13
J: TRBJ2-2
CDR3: CASSAGNTGELFF
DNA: TGTGCCAGCAGCGCAGGGAACACCGGGGAGCTGTTTTTT

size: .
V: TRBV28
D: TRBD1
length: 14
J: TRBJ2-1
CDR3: CASSWTGMIGEQFF
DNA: TGTGCCAGCAGTTGGACAGGGATGATTGGTGAGCAGTTCTTC

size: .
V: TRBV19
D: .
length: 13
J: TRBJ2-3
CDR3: CASSSGLTDTQYF
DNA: TGTGCCAGTAGTAGCGGCCTCACAGATACGCAGTATTTT

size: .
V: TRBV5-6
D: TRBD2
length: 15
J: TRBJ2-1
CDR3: CASSLPSGDYNEQFF
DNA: TGTGCCAGCAGCCTCCCTAGCGGGGATTACAATGAGCAGTTCTTC

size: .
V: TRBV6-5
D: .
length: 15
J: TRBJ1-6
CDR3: CASSYSRGGGSPLHF
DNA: TGTGCCAGCAGTTACTCGAGGGGAGGGGGTTCACCCCTCCACTTT

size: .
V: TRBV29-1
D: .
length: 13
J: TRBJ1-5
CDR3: CSVEQDPSQPQHF
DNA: TGCAGCGTAGAACAGGATCCGAGTCAGCCCCAGCATTTT

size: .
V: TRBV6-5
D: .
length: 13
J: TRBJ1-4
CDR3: CASSYETNEKLFF
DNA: TGTGCCAGCAGTTACGAGACTAATGAAAAACTGTTTTTT

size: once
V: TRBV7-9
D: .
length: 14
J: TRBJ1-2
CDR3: CASSFPSGEHGYTF
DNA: TGTGCCAGCAGCTTTCCCTCAGGGGAACATGGCTACACCTTC

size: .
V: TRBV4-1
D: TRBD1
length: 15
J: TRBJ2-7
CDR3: CASSQGQGFSYEQYF
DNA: TGCGCCAGCAGCCAGGGACAGGGCTTTTCGTACGAGCAGTACTTC

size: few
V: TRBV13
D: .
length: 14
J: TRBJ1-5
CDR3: CASSLGRGNQPQHF
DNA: TGTGCCAGCAGCTTAGGTAGGGGAAATCAGCCCCAGCATTTT

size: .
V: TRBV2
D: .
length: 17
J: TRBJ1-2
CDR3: CASRGKSGIETNYGYTF
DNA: TGTGCCAGCAGGGGAAAATCAGGGATTGAGACTAACTATGGCTACACCTTC

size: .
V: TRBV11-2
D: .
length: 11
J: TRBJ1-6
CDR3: CASSLGDKLHF
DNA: TGTGCCAGCAGCTTGGGAGACAAACTCCACTTT

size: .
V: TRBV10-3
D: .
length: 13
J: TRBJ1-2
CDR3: CAISGGVGGGYTF
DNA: TGTGCCATCAGTGGAGGGGTAGGGGGAGGCTACACCTTC

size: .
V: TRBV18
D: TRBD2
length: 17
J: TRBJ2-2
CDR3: CASSPRGTSGGPGELFF
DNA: TGTGCCAGCTCACCGCGCGGGACTAGCGGGGGGCCCGGGGAGCTGTTTTTT

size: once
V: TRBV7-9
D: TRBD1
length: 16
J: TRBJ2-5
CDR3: CASSLAWQGATETQYF
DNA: TGTGCCAGCAGCTTAGCTTGGCAGGGGGCTACAGAGACCCAGTACTTC

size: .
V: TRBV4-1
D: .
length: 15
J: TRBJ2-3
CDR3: CASSRLQVSTDTQYF
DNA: TGCGCCAGCAGCCGGCTACAGGTTAGCACAGATACGCAGTATTTT

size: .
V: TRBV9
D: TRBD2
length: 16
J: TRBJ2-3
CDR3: CASSGGGDTSTDTQYF
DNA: TGTGCCAGCAGCGGGGGAGGGGATACTAGCACAGATACGCAGTATTTT

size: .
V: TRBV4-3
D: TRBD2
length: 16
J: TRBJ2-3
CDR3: CASSQGLAGATDTQYF
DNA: TGCGCCAGCAGCCAAGGACTAGCGGGGGCTACAGATACGCAGTATTTT

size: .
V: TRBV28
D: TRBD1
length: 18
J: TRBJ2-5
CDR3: CASSLSFVTGATQETQYF
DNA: TGTGCCAGCAGTTTATCTTTTGTGACAGGGGCCACCCAAGAGACCCAGTACTTC

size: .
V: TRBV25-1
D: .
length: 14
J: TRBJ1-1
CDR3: CASKGDGQNTEAFF
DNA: TGTGCCAGCAAGGGAGACGGTCAGAACACTGAAGCTTTCTTT

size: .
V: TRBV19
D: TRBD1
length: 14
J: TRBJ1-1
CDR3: CASSFQGVNTEAFF
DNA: TGTGCCAGTAGTTTCCAGGGGGTGAACACTGAAGCTTTCTTT

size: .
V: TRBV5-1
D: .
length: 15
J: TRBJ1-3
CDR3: CASSLSPGMANTIYF
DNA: TGCGCCAGCAGCTTGTCCCCAGGGATGGCAAACACCATATATTTT

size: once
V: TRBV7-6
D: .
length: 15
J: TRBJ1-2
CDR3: CASSLLGEGDYGYTF
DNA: TGTGCCAGCAGCTTATTGGGTGAGGGTGACTATGGCTACACCTTC

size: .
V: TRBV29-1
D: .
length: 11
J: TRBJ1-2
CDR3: CSVLGGNGYTF
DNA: TGCAGCGTTCTAGGGGGAAATGGCTACACCTTC

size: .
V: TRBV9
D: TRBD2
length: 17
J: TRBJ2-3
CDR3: CASSVGTSGGAGDTQYF
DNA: TGTGCCAGCAGCGTAGGGACTAGCGGGGGGGCTGGGGATACGCAGTATTTT

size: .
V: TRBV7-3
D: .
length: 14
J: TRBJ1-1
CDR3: CASQNFPRDTEAFF
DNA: TGTGCCAGTCAGAATTTTCCGAGGGACACTGAAGCTTTCTTT

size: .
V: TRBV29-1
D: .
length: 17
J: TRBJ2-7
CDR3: CSVERWVVRDKTYEQYF
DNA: TGCAGCGTTGAACGGTGGGTTGTTCGGGATAAAACCTACGAGCAGTACTTC

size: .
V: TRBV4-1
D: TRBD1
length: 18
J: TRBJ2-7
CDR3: CASSQESWGDRGSYEQYF
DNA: TGCGCCAGCAGCCAAGAGTCGTGGGGGGACAGGGGCTCCTACGAGCAGTACTTC

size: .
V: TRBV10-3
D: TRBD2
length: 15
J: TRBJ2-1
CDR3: CATQSGILSYNEQFF
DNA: TGTGCCACCCAAAGCGGGATCCTCTCCTACAATGAGCAGTTCTTC

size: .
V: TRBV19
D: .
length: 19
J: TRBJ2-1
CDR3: CASSIGGQSEVSGYNEQFF
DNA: TGTGCCAGTAGTATAGGTGGCCAGTCTGAGGTTAGTGGCTACAATGAGCAGTTCTTC

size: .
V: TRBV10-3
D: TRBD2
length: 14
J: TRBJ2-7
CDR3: CAIKILAVTYEQYF
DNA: TGTGCCATCAAAATCCTAGCGGTAACCTACGAGCAGTACTTC

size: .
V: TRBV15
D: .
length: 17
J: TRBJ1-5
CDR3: CATSRDWSGGSNQPQHF
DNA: TGTGCCACCAGCAGAGATTGGTCGGGAGGGTCTAATCAGCCCCAGCATTTT

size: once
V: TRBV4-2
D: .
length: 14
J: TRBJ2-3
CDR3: CASSPGLGTDTQYF
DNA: TGTGCCAGCAGCCCTGGTCTAGGCACAGATACGCAGTATTTT

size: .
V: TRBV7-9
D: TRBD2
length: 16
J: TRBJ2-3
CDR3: CASSHLGGISTDTQYF
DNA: TGTGCCAGCAGCCATCTCGGGGGGATTAGCACAGATACGCAGTATTTT

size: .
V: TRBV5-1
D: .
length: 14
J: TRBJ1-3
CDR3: CASSSDVWGNTIYF
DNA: TGCGCCAGCAGCTCAGATGTTTGGGGAAACACCATATATTTT

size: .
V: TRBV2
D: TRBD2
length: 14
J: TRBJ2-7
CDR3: CASSHPSGEDEQYF
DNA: TGTGCCAGCAGTCATCCTAGCGGGGAGGACGAGCAGTACTTC